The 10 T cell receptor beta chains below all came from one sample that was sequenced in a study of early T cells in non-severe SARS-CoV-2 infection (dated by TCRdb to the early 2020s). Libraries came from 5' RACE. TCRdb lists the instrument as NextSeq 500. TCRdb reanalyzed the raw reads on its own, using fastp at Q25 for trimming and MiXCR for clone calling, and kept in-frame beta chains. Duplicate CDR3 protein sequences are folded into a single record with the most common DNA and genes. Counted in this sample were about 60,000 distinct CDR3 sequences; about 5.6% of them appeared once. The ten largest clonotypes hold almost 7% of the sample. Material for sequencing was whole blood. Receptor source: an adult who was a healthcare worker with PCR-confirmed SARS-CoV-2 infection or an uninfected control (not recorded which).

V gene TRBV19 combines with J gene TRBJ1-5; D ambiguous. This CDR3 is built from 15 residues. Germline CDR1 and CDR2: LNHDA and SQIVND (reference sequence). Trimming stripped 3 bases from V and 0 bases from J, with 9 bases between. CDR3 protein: CASSIRVYSNQPQHF. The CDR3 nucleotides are TGTGCCAGTAGTATTCGGGTGTATAGCAATCAGCCCCAGCATTTT.

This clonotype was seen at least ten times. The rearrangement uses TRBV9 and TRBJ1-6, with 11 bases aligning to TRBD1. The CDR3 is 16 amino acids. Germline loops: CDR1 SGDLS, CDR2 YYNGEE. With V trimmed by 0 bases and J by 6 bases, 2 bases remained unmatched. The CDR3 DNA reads TGTGCCAGCAGCGTAGAAGGGACAGGGGGTAATTCACCCCTCCACTTT. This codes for CASSVEGTGGNSPLHF.

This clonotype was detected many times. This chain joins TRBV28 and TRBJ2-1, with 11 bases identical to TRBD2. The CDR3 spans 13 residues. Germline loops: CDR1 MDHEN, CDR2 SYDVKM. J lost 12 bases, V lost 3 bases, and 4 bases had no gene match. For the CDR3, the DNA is TGTGCCAGCAGTTTGACTAGCGGGAACGTGCAGTTCTTC. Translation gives CASSLTSGNVQFF.

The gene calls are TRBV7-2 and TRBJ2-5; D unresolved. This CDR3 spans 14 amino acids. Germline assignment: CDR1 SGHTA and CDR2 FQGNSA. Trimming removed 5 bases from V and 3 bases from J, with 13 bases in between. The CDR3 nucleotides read TGTGCCAGCAGCCACGGACGGAGAGAAGAGACCCAGTACTTC. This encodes CASSHGRREETQYF.

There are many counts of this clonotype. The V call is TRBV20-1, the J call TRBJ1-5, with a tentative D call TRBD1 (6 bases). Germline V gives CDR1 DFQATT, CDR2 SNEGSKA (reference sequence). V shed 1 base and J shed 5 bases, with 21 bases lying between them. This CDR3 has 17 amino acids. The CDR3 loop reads CSARASTGLSHYQPQHF. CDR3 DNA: TGCAGTGCTAGAGCTTCGACAGGCCTATCCCATTATCAGCCCCAGCATTTT.

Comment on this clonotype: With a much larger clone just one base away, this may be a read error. The CDR3 spells CASRVGNQPQHF. The CDR3 DNA follows: TGTGCCAGCCGAGTGGGCAATCAGCCCCAGCATTTT. The J gene is TRBJ1-5, the V gene TRBV25-1; D is unclear. The germline CDR1 and CDR2 sequences are MGHDK and SYGVNS. This CDR3 is built from 12 residues. V gave up 8 bases and J gave up 2 bases, with 7 bases separating them.

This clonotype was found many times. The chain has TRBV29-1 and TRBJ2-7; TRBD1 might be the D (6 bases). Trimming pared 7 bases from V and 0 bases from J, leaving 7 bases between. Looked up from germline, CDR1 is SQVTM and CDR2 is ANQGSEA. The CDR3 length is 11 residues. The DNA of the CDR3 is TGCAGCGGGACAGTCTCCTACGAGCAGTACTTC. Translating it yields CSGTVSYEQYF.

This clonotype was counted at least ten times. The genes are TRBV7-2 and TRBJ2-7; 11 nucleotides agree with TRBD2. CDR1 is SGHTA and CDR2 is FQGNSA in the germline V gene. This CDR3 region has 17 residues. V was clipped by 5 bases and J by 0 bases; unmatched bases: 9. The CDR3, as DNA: TGTGCCAGCAGCCGCCCGGGACTAGCGGACCGCTCCTACGAGCAGTACTTC. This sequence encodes CASSRPGLADRSYEQYF.

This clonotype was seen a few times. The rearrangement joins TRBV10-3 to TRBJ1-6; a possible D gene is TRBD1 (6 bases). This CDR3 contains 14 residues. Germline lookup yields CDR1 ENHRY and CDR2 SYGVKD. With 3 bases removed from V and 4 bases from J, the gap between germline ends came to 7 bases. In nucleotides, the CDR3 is TGTGCCATCAGTGACAGGGGTTATAATTCACCCCTCCACTTT. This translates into CAISDRGYNSPLHF.

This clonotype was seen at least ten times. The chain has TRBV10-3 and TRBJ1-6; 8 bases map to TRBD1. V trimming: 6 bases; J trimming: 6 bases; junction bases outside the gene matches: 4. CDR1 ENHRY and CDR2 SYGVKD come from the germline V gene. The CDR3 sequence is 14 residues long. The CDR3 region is CAIRAGQVNSPLHF. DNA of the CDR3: TGTGCCATCAGAGCGGGACAGGTTAATTCACCCCTCCACTTT.